The T cell receptor (beta chain) described here comes from a study of T cell responses to AZD1222 COVID-19 vaccine. About this clone itself: No antigen is known for it.

Study-wide points: It should be noted that donors were predominantly white British and more often female, and clonal diversity was possibly underestimated.

Repertoires were generated with immunoSEQ multiplex PCR, while TCRdb's copy carries only in-frame clones and drops some. The table records some 170,000 clones, approximately 90% of them present only once. The CDR3 contains 14 residues. J was trimmed by 8 bases and V by 10 bases; bases with no gene match: 11. CDR1 and CDR2 (germline): MDHEN, SYDVKM. This clonotype was sampled from an adult who received the MenACWY meningococcal vaccine as a control. J is TRBJ1-4 and V is TRBV28, with TRBD1 matching 9 bases. The material was peripheral blood, obtained 28 days after the second dose of the MenACWY control vaccine. As DNA, the CDR3 is TGTGCCATGAGCTCACAGGGGGCAGGGGAAAAACTGTTTTTT. Translated, it gives CAMSSQGAGEKLFF.